One T cell receptor beta chain is described in this entry. This specimen comes from a study of tumor T cells in aggressive B-cell lymphoma. Repertoires were generated with immunoSEQ multiplex PCR, while TCRdb's copy carries only in-frame clones and drops some. The table records 4,000 to 6,000 clones, 94% of them present only once. With 0 bases clipped from V and 0 bases from J, the junction kept 9 bases outside the gene matches. CDR1 SGHDT and CDR2 YYEEEE come from the germline V gene. This CDR3 region has 18 residues. Sequencing input: tumor tissue. The sequence came from an adult with diffuse large B cell lymphoma. V gene TRBV5-6 combines with J gene TRBJ2-5; TRBD2 matches at 9 bases. In nucleotides, the CDR3 is TGTGCCAGCAGCTTGGAGATCGGACTAGCGCTTCACCAAGAGACCCAGTACTTC. This translates into CASSLEIGLALHQETQYF.